The 18 T cell receptor beta chains below all came from one sample that was sequenced in a study of regulatory T cells in long-lasting Graves disease. For TCR beta, libraries came from iRepertoire HTBI primers and Arm-PCR of CDR3 regions. In TCRdb, the multiplex PCR reads were re-called with MiXCR into one record per CDR3 protein. This sample has under 800,000 distinct CDR3 sequences; about 16% occur once, and the top ten carry about 18%. The time point: newly diagnosed GD, antithyroid drugs for less than 3 months. Making the TCR library involved RNA that had been extracted from PBMCs. This sample also belongs to another study, concerning T cells in Graves' hyperthyroidism and ophthalmopathy.

The starting material was peripheral blood mononuclear cells (PBMCs), obtained at new diagnosis, from a patient treated with antithyroid drugs. These receptors all stem from a woman aged 25 to 39 with Graves disease.

This clonotype was detected ten times or more. The V gene is TRBV6-1, the J gene TRBJ1-2, with D unresolved. The V gene lost 6 bases and the J gene lost 1 base, with 9 bases spanning the gap. The germline gives CDR1 MNHNS, CDR2 SASEGT. CDR3 size: 13 residues. Here the CDR3 DNA reads TGTGCCAGCAGAACAAGGAATAACTATGGCTACACCTTC. Translation: CASRTRNNYGYTF.

This clonotype was seen repeatedly, ten times or more. The rearrangement links TRBV12-3 or TRBV12-4 to TRBJ2-2; TRBD1 aligns across 7 bases. This CDR3 contains 15 residues. Trimming cost V 4 bases and J 5 bases; bases outside gene matches: 7. This CDR3 reads CASSWTGVRTGELFF. The CDR3 DNA sequence: TGTGCCAGCAGTTGGACAGGTGTTAGGACCGGGGAGCTGTTTTTT.

J is TRBJ1-6 and V is TRBV20-1; D remains ambiguous. CDR1 is DFQATT, CDR2 SNEGSKA, per germline (reference sequence). The CDR3 is 15 residues long. Between the trimmed V and J ends, which lost 6 bases and 6 bases, there was a span of 18 bases. The CDR3 loop is CSAQVVLAPNSPLHF. CDR3 coding DNA: TGCAGTGCCCAAGTCGTGTTAGCCCCTAATTCACCCCTCCACTTT.

The sample holds many counts of this clonotype. The junction departs from germline at one end; a sequencing error may be responsible. This chain uses TRBV28 with TRBJ2-1; 9 bases align to TRBD1. Germline V gives CDR1 MDHEN, CDR2 SYDVKM. The CDR3 runs 15 residues. The CDR3 nucleotides are TGTGCCAGCAGGCAGGGACAGGGTTCCTCCAATGAGCAGTTCTTC. Residues: CASRQGQGSSNEQFF.

This clonotype came up a few times. V and J are TRBV7-2 and TRBJ2-2; D tentatively reads TRBD1 or TRBD2 (7 bases each). This CDR3 is built from 16 residues. V lost 5 bases and J lost 6, with 19 bases in between. From germline, CDR1 is SGHTA and CDR2 FQGNSA. The CDR3 DNA follows: TGTGCCAGCAGCCCAGGGGGGGGGATCTCCCCCGGGGAGCTGTTTTTT. It is translated as CASSPGGGISPGELFF.

This clonotype was seen many times. The chain uses TRBV20-1 and TRBJ2-3; 8 bases fit TRBD2. In germline, CDR1 is DFQATT, CDR2 SNEGSKA (reference sequence). The V and J ends lost 6 bases and 2 bases, in that order; junction bases with no gene match: 10. This CDR3 is built from 15 residues. The CDR3 sequence is CSAQPWTSTTDTQYF. The CDR3 nucleotides are TGCAGTGCCCAACCCTGGACTAGCACCACAGATACGCAGTATTTT.

V gene TRBV6-1 combines with J gene TRBJ2-7; 7 bases align to TRBD1. This CDR3 has 13 amino acids. Germline CDR1 is MNHNS and CDR2 is SASEGT. Trimming took 5 bases from V and 9 from J; bases not matched to a gene: 10. CDR3 region: CASSLDRANGQYF. The CDR3 DNA follows: TGTGCCAGCAGTCTCGACAGGGCGAACGGGCAGTACTTC.

This clonotype was picked up many times. This chain uses TRBV7-9 with TRBJ1-6; perhaps TRBD1 as D (5 bases). CDR3 length equals 14 residues. The V gene's germline CDR1 is SEHNR and CDR2 FQNEAQ (reference sequence). Trimming took 5 bases from V and 11 from J, leaving 16 bases between them. In nucleotides, the CDR3 is TGTGCCAGCAGCAACGCGGGGCTAATGCCACCCCTCCACTTT. This encodes CASSNAGLMPPLHF.

Regarding this clonotype: A far more abundant clone sits one base away, making this likely a read error. This chain uses TRBV6-9 with TRBJ1-1, with 8 bases matching TRBD1. The CDR3 sequence is 15 residues long. The germline CDR1 and CDR2 sequences are MNHGY and SVAAGI. CDR3 sequence reads: CVSSSLTTGVTEAFF. CDR3 nucleotides: TGTGTCAGCAGTTCCCTGACGACAGGGGTTACTGAAGCTTTCTTT.

In this sample, this clonotype turned up a few times. The CDR3 nucleotides are TGCGCCAGCAGCGATGGGATGGACACCATATATTTT. Residues: CASSDGMDTIYF. V is TRBV5-1 and J is TRBJ1-3; D unresolved. V was shortened by 4 bases and J by 8 bases, with 10 bases between the two germline ends. This CDR3 has 12 amino acids. Germline V CDR1 and CDR2: SGHRS, YFSETQ.

The V and J genes are TRBV19 and TRBJ2-1; 10 bases match TRBD2. CDR3 length equals 18 residues. V trimming: 8 bases; J trimming: 3 bases; junction bases outside the gene matches: 16. Germline-derived CDR1 and CDR2 are LNHDA and SQIVND (reference sequence). In DNA form, the CDR3 reads TGTGCCAGTGGTAAGAGACCGGGGACTAGCGCTAACTACAATGAGCAGTTCTTC. It encodes CASGKRPGTSANYNEQFF.

This clonotype was observed at least ten times. The chain couples TRBV2 to TRBJ1-2, with 9 bases matching TRBD1. With 6 bases clipped from V and 6 bases from J, the junction kept 2 bases outside the gene matches. Germline-derived CDR1 and CDR2 are SNHLY and FYNNEI. The CDR3 runs to 12 residues. The CDR3 nucleotides are TGTGCCAGCAGGACAGGGGGTAATGGCTACACCTTC. Translating gives CASRTGGNGYTF.

This clonotype appeared many times. This chain links TRBV5-1 with TRBJ2-1; 7 nucleotides agree with TRBD2. Looked up from germline, CDR1 is SGHRS and CDR2 is YFSETQ. The length of the CDR3 is 15 residues. Unmatched junction bases numbered 4, after V lost 4 bases and J lost 0 bases. The CDR3 protein is CASSVSGGSYNEQFF. CDR3 sequence (DNA): TGCGCCAGCAGCGTCTCGGGGGGCTCCTACAATGAGCAGTTCTTC. Based on the CDR3 plus reference TRBV5-1 and TRBJ2-1, the full variable domain is KAGVTQTPRYLIKTRGQQVTLSCSPISGHRSVSWYQQTPGQGLQFLFEYFSETQRNKGNFPGRFSGRQFSNSRSEMNVSTLELGDSALYLCASSVSGGSYNEQFFGPGTRLTVL.

This clonotype was counted many times. The genes are TRBV27 and TRBJ2-7; possibly TRBD2 for D (5 bases). Germline CDR1 reads MNHEY; CDR2 reads SMNVEV (reference sequence). There are 16 residues in the CDR3. Trimming took off 3 bases at V and 0 bases at J, with 15 bases between the two ends. The CDR3 nucleotides are TGTGCCAGCAGTTTCGGCCCTTACGGGAACTCCTACGAGCAGTACTTC. Amino acid sequence: CASSFGPYGNSYEQYF.

This clonotype occurred a few times. The chain has TRBV6-1 and TRBJ2-1; no clear D. Trimming removed 6 bases from V and 0 bases from J, with 12 bases in between. This CDR3 is 15 amino acids long. Germline CDR1 reads MNHNS; CDR2 reads SASEGT. CDR3 in DNA: TGTGCCAGCAGCCGCGACACATTCTCCTACAATGAGCAGTTCTTC. The encoded protein is CASSRDTFSYNEQFF.

This clonotype was detected only a few times. The rearrangement links TRBV5-6 to TRBJ2-1, with 8 positions matching TRBD2. V gave up 2 bases and J gave up 3 bases; unmatched junction bases: 4. Germline V CDR1 and CDR2: SGHDT, YYEEEE. This CDR3 has 15 amino acids. CDR3 protein: CASSLLTSDYNEQFF. CDR3 nucleotides: TGTGCCAGCAGCTTACTGACTAGCGACTACAATGAGCAGTTCTTC.

CDR3 sequence: CASSPVGGGKPDTQYF. CDR3 nucleotides: TGTGCCAGCAGCCCCGTAGGGGGGGGCAAACCAGATACGCAGTATTTT. V is TRBV7-9 and J is TRBJ2-3, with D possibly being TRBD2 (7 bases). CDR1 and CDR2 from the germline V gene are SEHNR and FQNEAQ (reference sequence). Trimming left V 5 bases short and J 4 bases short, with 19 bases between. The CDR3 contains 16 residues.

The chain joins TRBV4-1 to TRBJ2-3, with unresolved D. Germline values: CDR1 MGHRA, CDR2 YSYEKL. The CDR3 loop spans 15 amino acids. V lost 0 bases and J lost 3, with 10 bases in between. CDR3 DNA: TGCGCCAGCAGCCAAGATTTCAGGATAACAGATACGCAGTATTTT. Translating it yields CASSQDFRITDTQYF.